The 19 T cell receptor beta chains presented below share a single source sample, sequenced in a study of cytomegalovirus exposure and HLA in healthy donors. The study ran its PCR with 60 Vbeta and 13 Jbeta primers. The data were produced by immunoSEQ multiplex PCR, yet TCRdb's version contains in-frame clones alone and is incomplete. The table records approximately 280,000 clones, over 85% of them present only once. Source material: PBMCs. These receptors all stem from a woman younger than 30 in good health and CMV-seronegative.

J is TRBJ2-1 and V is TRBV27; a possible D gene is TRBD2 (6 bases). Germline V CDR1 and CDR2: MNHEY, SMNVEV (reference sequence). Trimming shortened V by 6 bases and J by 5 bases, and 17 bases separated the two germline ends. The CDR3 loop spans 15 amino acids. The CDR3 here is CASSRLKSGDNEQFF. In nucleotides, the CDR3 is TGTGCCAGCAGCCGCCTGAAGTCGGGGGACAATGAGCAGTTCTTC.

This clone was counted once. The CDR3 DNA follows: TGTGCCAGCAGCTTATCCCCGCAGGGGTACGAGCAGTACTTC. It yields the protein CASSLSPQGYEQYF. The chain links TRBV11-2 to TRBJ2-7, with D possibly being TRBD1 (6 bases). CDR3 length equals 14 residues. Trimming pared 2 bases from V and 4 bases from J, leaving 12 bases between. Looked up from germline, CDR1 is SGHAT and CDR2 is FQNNGV. Full variable domain (missing parts from reference TRBV11-2 and TRBJ2-7): EAGVAQSPRYKIIEKRQSVAFWCNPISGHATLYWYQQILGQGPKLLIQFQNNGVVDDSQLPKDRFSAERLKGVDSTLKIQPAKLEDSAVYLCASSLSPQGYEQYFGPGTRLTVT.

The chain joins TRBV11-2 to TRBJ1-2; no definite D call. The germline V and J ends were trimmed by 6 bases and 4 bases, with 6 bases remaining between them. CDR1 and CDR2 from the germline V gene are SGHAT and FQNNGV. The CDR3 spans 11 residues. The CDR3 reads CASRNTYGYTF. The DNA of the CDR3 is TGTGCCAGCAGAAACACCTATGGCTACACCTTC.

This clone was observed a single time. V usage is TRBV27 and J usage is TRBJ1-5; 9 positions agree with TRBD1. CDR1 and CDR2 (germline): MNHEY, SMNVEV (reference sequence). Germline trimming cut 1 base from V and 5 bases from J; bases unmatched to any gene: 12. CDR3 length: 18 amino acids. The CDR3 is CASSLYPPSGTGYQPQHF. Written as DNA, the CDR3 is TGTGCCAGCAGTTTATACCCACCGTCGGGGACAGGGTATCAGCCCCAGCATTTT.

This clone was observed many times. The rearrangement uses TRBV6-1 and TRBJ1-6; D is possibly TRBD1 (6 bases). The V gene's germline CDR1 is MNHNS and CDR2 SASEGT. Trimming took off 7 bases at V and 4 bases at J, with 14 bases between the two ends. The CDR3 is 15 amino acids. The CDR3 DNA follows: TGTGCCAGCACGGTCACACAGGGTTATAATTCACCCCTCCACTTT. Amino acids: CASTVTQGYNSPLHF.

V is TRBV5-4 and J is TRBJ2-7; D might be TRBD2 (5 bases). V was trimmed by 5 bases and J by 0 bases, leaving 21 bases between them. The CDR3 covers 17 residues. The germline V gene has CDR1 SGHNT and CDR2 YYREEE (reference sequence). CDR3: CASSPGGERLSSYEQYF. DNA of the CDR3: TGTGCCAGCAGTCCCGGAGGAGAGCGCTTAAGCTCCTACGAGCAGTACTTC.

This rearrangement joins TRBV6-1 to TRBJ2-5; D may be TRBD2 (7 bases). The V gene's germline CDR1 is MNHNS and CDR2 SASEGT. Trimming cost V 6 bases and J 2 bases, with 10 bases left between them. The CDR3 runs to 13 residues. In DNA form, the CDR3 reads TGTGCCAGCAGGGCGGGGGCTCAAGAGACCCAGTACTTC. This sequence encodes CASRAGAQETQYF.

This chain links TRBV19 with TRBJ1-2; D gene uncertain. Trimming shortened V by 7 bases and J by 1 base, and 22 bases separated the two germline ends. The CDR3 totals 17 residues. CDR1 is LNHDA and CDR2 is SQIVND in the germline V gene (reference sequence). CDR3 DNA sequence: TGTGCCAGTACTTCTGGAGGAAAGCCCATCCATAACTATGGCTACACCTTC. This translates into CASTSGGKPIHNYGYTF.

V usage is TRBV13 and J usage is TRBJ1-1; D gene uncertain. The germline CDR1 and CDR2 sequences are PRHDT and FYEKMQ (reference sequence). V was pared by 4 bases and J by 1 base, with 7 bases between. CDR3 length equals 13 residues. The DNA of the CDR3 is TGTGCCAGCAGCTCAACTGCGAACACTGAAGCTTTCTTT. Translated, it gives CASSSTANTEAFF.

V and J are TRBV2 and TRBJ1-5, with TRBD1 matching 7 bases. The CDR3 consists of 15 residues. Germline V lookup: CDR1 SNHLY, CDR2 FYNNEI. After removal of 6 bases from V and 1 base from J, the junction contained 6 bases not matched to a gene. The CDR3 loop reads CASRVQGISNQPQHF. The CDR3 DNA follows: TGTGCCAGCAGAGTACAGGGGATAAGCAATCAGCCCCAGCATTTT.

The V gene is TRBV9, the J gene TRBJ2-5, with 7 nucleotides matching TRBD2. V shed 0 bases and J 2 bases; nucleotides not matched to a gene: 7. The CDR3 sequence is 16 residues long. Germline-derived CDR1 and CDR2 are SGDLS and YYNGEE. CDR3 in amino acids: CASSVDRAGVQETQYF. DNA for the CDR3: TGTGCCAGCAGCGTAGACCGGGCGGGGGTTCAAGAGACCCAGTACTTC.

The chain links TRBV4-1 to TRBJ2-7, with D possibly TRBD2 on 7 matching bases. The ends were cut back, 1 base at V and 7 bases at J, with 17 bases in the middle. The CDR3 loop spans 15 amino acids. Germline V gene data show CDR1 as MGHRA and CDR2 as YSYEKL. CDR3 amino acids: CASSQVEGGPGEQYF. The CDR3, as DNA: TGCGCCAGCAGCCAAGTGGAGGGGGGGCCGGGTGAGCAGTACTTC.

A single count supports this clone. The chain carries TRBV25-1 and TRBJ2-5; 9 bases align to TRBD2. With 6 bases clipped from V and 4 bases from J, the junction kept 6 bases outside the gene matches. Per the germline V gene, CDR1 is MGHDK and CDR2 is SYGVNS. The CDR3 consists of 14 residues. CDR3 nucleotides: TGTGCCAGCAGGAATAGCGGGGGTGGAGAGACCCAGTACTTC. Translating it yields CASRNSGGGETQYF.

This clone was detected once. V is TRBV7-9 and J is TRBJ1-1, with TRBD1 matching 7 bases. CDR1 and CDR2 (germline): SEHNR, FQNEAQ (reference sequence). This CDR3 comprises 15 residues. Losses at the gene ends were 7 bases for V and 2 bases for J; bases not matched to a gene: 10. The CDR3 DNA reads TGTGCCAGCATCCAGAACCCAGGGGGAAACACTGAAGCTTTCTTT. Translation: CASIQNPGGNTEAFF. The full variable domain, with the rest looked up from reference TRBV7-9 and TRBJ1-1, is DTGVSQNPRHKITKRGQNVTFRCDPISEHNRLYWYRQTLGQGPEFLTYFQNEAQLEKSRLLSDRFSAERPKGSFSTLEIQRTEQGDSAMYLCASIQNPGGNTEAFFGQGTRLTVV.

The chain carries TRBV6-5 and TRBJ1-1; D gene uncertain. Germline-derived CDR1 and CDR2 are MNHEY and SVGAGI. The V end lost 8 bases, the J end lost 2 bases, and 9 bases lay between the germline ends. The CDR3 runs 12 residues. CDR3 sequence reads: CASFRQNTEAFF. The DNA of the CDR3 is TGTGCCAGCTTCAGACAAAACACTGAAGCTTTCTTT.

The rearrangement links TRBV30 to TRBJ1-2, with D maybe TRBD1 (5 bases). V lost 3 bases to trimming and J lost 6 bases, with 11 bases between them. Germline lookup yields CDR1 GTSNPN and CDR2 SVGIG (reference sequence). CDR3 length: 12 residues. In DNA, the CDR3 is TGTGCCTGGAGCTCGGGGGGGGATGGCTACACCTTC. It codes for CAWSSGGDGYTF.

The V call is TRBV7-3, the J call TRBJ2-3, with TRBD2 as a possible D gene (6 bases). CDR3 size: 14 residues. Trimming shortened V by 2 bases and J by 3 bases, and 9 bases separated the two germline ends. The germline gives CDR1 SGHTA, CDR2 FQGTGA. The CDR3 reads CASSLDGGTDTQYF. CDR3 sequence (DNA): TGTGCCAGCAGCTTAGACGGGGGAACAGATACGCAGTATTTT.

The chain links TRBV7-9 to TRBJ2-7, with 11 bases identical to TRBD1. Germline CDR1 reads SEHNR; CDR2 reads FQNEAQ (reference sequence). V lost 5 bases to trimming and J lost 7 bases; unmatched junction nucleotides: 13. The CDR3 is 16 residues long. Written as DNA, the CDR3 is TGTGCCAGCAGCCCCGCCCAAGGACAGGGGGCGAGGGAGCAGTACTTC. This encodes CASSPAQGQGAREQYF.

The V and J genes are TRBV27 and TRBJ1-1, with 8 nucleotides matching TRBD1. CDR3 size: 17 residues. The V segment lost 1 base and the J segment 1 base; nucleotides outside the gene matches: 8. CDR1 MNHEY and CDR2 SMNVEV come from the germline V gene (reference sequence). CDR3 nucleotide sequence: TGTGCCAGCAGTTTATTCCCCCAGGGGGCCTGGAACACTGAAGCTTTCTTT. Protein sequence: CASSLFPQGAWNTEAFF.